The rows below give T cell receptor beta chains drawn from one sample of a study of identical twins. MiXCR, applied by TCRdb to the 5' RACE reads, yields one record per CDR3 protein. The sample has 500,000 to 550,000 distinct CDR3 sequences; more than 20% are singletons. This sample was shared with a second study, whose subject was yellow fever vaccine responses in identical twins.

Sequencing was carried out using CD4+ T cells sorted from blood. The receptors were gathered from a woman between 18 and 30 years old in good health. CDR3s include the opening cysteine and the closing phenylalanine or tryptophan. The order of the fields is clone size, J gene, V gene, D gene, CDR3 protein, CDR3 DNA. D genes are given only for firm matches. Size values are once, few and many counts, or a class for expanded clones, and some rows have none.

abundance: few
j_gene: TRBJ1-2
v_gene: TRBV12-3/TRBV12-4
d_gene: -
CDR3aa: CASSFGFLRVGYTF
CDR3nt: TGTGCCAGCAGTTTTGGTTTCTTGCGTGTAGGCTACACCTTC

abundance: few
j_gene: TRBJ2-5
v_gene: TRBV9
d_gene: -
CDR3aa: CASSVAVEGVGTQYF
CDR3nt: TGTGCCAGCAGCGTAGCAGTAGAGGGTGTTGGGACCCAGTACTTC

abundance: -
j_gene: TRBJ1-1
v_gene: TRBV20-1
d_gene: -
CDR3aa: CSTTAQGPRVYTEAFF
CDR3nt: TGCAGTACTACCGCTCAGGGGCCCAGGGTATACACTGAAGCTTTCTTT

abundance: few
j_gene: TRBJ1-2
v_gene: TRBV20-1
d_gene: TRBD1
CDR3aa: CSASSSQGSYGYTF
CDR3nt: TGCAGTGCTAGTTCGTCACAGGGGAGCTATGGCTACACCTTC

abundance: few
j_gene: TRBJ2-3
v_gene: TRBV20-1
d_gene: TRBD2
CDR3aa: CSASSGITTDTQYF
CDR3nt: TGCAGTGCTTCTAGCGGGATAACCACAGATACGCAGTATTTT

abundance: -
j_gene: TRBJ2-1
v_gene: TRBV20-1
d_gene: -
CDR3aa: CSASSLGNNEQFF
CDR3nt: TGCAGTGCTAGTTCTCTGGGAAACAATGAGCAGTTCTTC

abundance: few
j_gene: TRBJ2-3
v_gene: TRBV24-1
d_gene: TRBD2
CDR3aa: CATSDLGGSSTDTQYF
CDR3nt: TGTGCCACCAGTGATTTGGGCGGGAGTTCCACAGATACGCAGTATTTT

abundance: -
j_gene: TRBJ2-3
v_gene: TRBV5-1
d_gene: -
CDR3aa: CASRKGSNTDTQYF
CDR3nt: TGCGCCAGCAGGAAAGGCAGTAACACAGATACGCAGTATTTT

abundance: -
j_gene: TRBJ2-7
v_gene: TRBV10-3
d_gene: -
CDR3aa: CAISESEGTMYEQYF
CDR3nt: TGTGCCATCAGTGAGTCGGAAGGGACAATGTACGAGCAGTACTTC

abundance: few
j_gene: TRBJ1-1
v_gene: TRBV15
d_gene: -
CDR3aa: CATSRARGLNTEAFF
CDR3nt: TGTGCCACCAGCAGAGCCAGGGGACTGAACACTGAAGCTTTCTTT

abundance: -
j_gene: TRBJ2-7
v_gene: TRBV25-1
d_gene: -
CDR3aa: CASSEWDEQYF
CDR3nt: TGTGCCAGCAGTGAATGGGACGAGCAGTACTTC

abundance: few
j_gene: TRBJ2-5
v_gene: TRBV20-1
d_gene: TRBD2
CDR3aa: CSARTSGVMKETQYF
CDR3nt: TGCAGTGCTAGAACTAGCGGGGTCATGAAAGAGACCCAGTACTTC

abundance: -
j_gene: TRBJ1-2
v_gene: TRBV5-1
d_gene: TRBD1
CDR3aa: CASSDGTGPTYGYTF
CDR3nt: TGCGCCAGCAGCGACGGGACAGGGCCGACCTATGGCTACACCTTC

abundance: -
j_gene: TRBJ2-5
v_gene: TRBV11-2
d_gene: TRBD2
CDR3aa: CASSLTSGRLWYQETQYF
CDR3nt: TGTGCCAGCAGCTTAACTAGCGGGCGTTTATGGTACCAAGAGACCCAGTACTTC

abundance: few
j_gene: TRBJ1-2
v_gene: TRBV2
d_gene: -
CDR3aa: CASSPQGFGYTF
CDR3nt: TGTGCCAGCAGCCCCCAGGGATTTGGCTACACCTTC

abundance: few
j_gene: TRBJ2-3
v_gene: TRBV12-3/TRBV12-4
d_gene: TRBD2
CDR3aa: CASSLRSLAGHEDTQYF
CDR3nt: TGTGCCAGCAGTTTAAGGTCGCTAGCGGGGCATGAAGATACGCAGTATTTT

abundance: -
j_gene: TRBJ2-2
v_gene: TRBV5-1
d_gene: -
CDR3aa: CASSLQGQVTGELFF
CDR3nt: TGCGCCAGCAGCTTACAAGGCCAAGTCACCGGGGAGCTGTTTTTT

abundance: many
j_gene: TRBJ1-6
v_gene: TRBV12-3/TRBV12-4
d_gene: TRBD1
CDR3aa: CASSMGQGNSPLHF
CDR3nt: TGTGCCAGCAGTATGGGACAGGGTAATTCACCCCTCCACTTT

abundance: -
j_gene: TRBJ2-1
v_gene: TRBV4-1
d_gene: TRBD1
CDR3aa: CASSQGSGQGVYYNEQFF
CDR3nt: TGCGCCAGCAGCCAAGGGTCGGGACAGGGGGTTTACTACAATGAGCAGTTCTTC

abundance: few
j_gene: TRBJ2-3
v_gene: TRBV7-7
d_gene: -
CDR3aa: CASSFEPSGVGTDTQYF
CDR3nt: TGTGCCAGCAGCTTCGAACCTTCGGGAGTGGGCACAGATACGCAGTATTTT

abundance: few
j_gene: TRBJ2-1
v_gene: TRBV2
d_gene: -
CDR3aa: CASRATGLLEQFF
CDR3nt: TGTGCCAGCAGGGCTACGGGGCTCCTCGAGCAGTTCTTC

abundance: few
j_gene: TRBJ2-1
v_gene: TRBV5-1
d_gene: TRBD2
CDR3aa: CASSSLSGRIDEQFF
CDR3nt: TGCGCCAGCAGCTCTCTTAGCGGGAGGATTGATGAGCAGTTCTTC

abundance: -
j_gene: TRBJ2-5
v_gene: TRBV10-2
d_gene: -
CDR3aa: CASSESQGTQYF
CDR3nt: TGCGCCAGCAGTGAGTCTCAGGGGACCCAGTACTTC

abundance: -
j_gene: TRBJ2-7
v_gene: TRBV6-2/TRBV6-3
d_gene: TRBD2
CDR3aa: CASSSGTRSPSYEQYF
CDR3nt: TGTGCCAGCAGTTCGGGGACTAGGTCCCCCTCCTACGAGCAGTACTTC

abundance: -
j_gene: TRBJ2-3
v_gene: TRBV7-7
d_gene: TRBD2
CDR3aa: CASSLVAGGQDTQYF
CDR3nt: TGTGCCAGCAGCTTAGTGGCGGGGGGGCAAGATACGCAGTATTTT

abundance: -
j_gene: TRBJ2-6
v_gene: TRBV10-3
d_gene: -
CDR3aa: CAMMGDSGANVLTF
CDR3nt: TGTGCCATGATGGGGGACTCTGGGGCCAACGTCCTGACTTTC

abundance: many
j_gene: TRBJ2-1
v_gene: TRBV5-1
d_gene: TRBD2
CDR3aa: CASSLSGGSNEQFF
CDR3nt: TGTGCCAGCAGCCTTAGCGGGGGTTCCAATGAGCAGTTCTTC

abundance: -
j_gene: TRBJ1-1
v_gene: TRBV7-9
d_gene: -
CDR3aa: CASSLSSRGVGNTEAFF
CDR3nt: TGTGCCAGCAGCTTATCGTCGCGGGGGGTAGGGAACACTGAAGCTTTCTTT

abundance: few
j_gene: TRBJ2-3
v_gene: TRBV7-9
d_gene: -
CDR3aa: CASSLVAREPATQYF
CDR3nt: TGTGCCAGCAGCTTAGTTGCCAGGGAGCCTGCTACGCAGTATTTT

abundance: -
j_gene: TRBJ2-7
v_gene: TRBV12-3/TRBV12-4
d_gene: TRBD1
CDR3aa: CASSSITGVKSYEQYF
CDR3nt: TGTGCCAGCAGTTCAATTACAGGGGTAAAGTCCTACGAGCAGTACTTC

abundance: -
j_gene: TRBJ2-1
v_gene: TRBV3-1
d_gene: TRBD2
CDR3aa: CASSQDLAGGPSSYNEQFF
CDR3nt: TGTGCCAGCAGCCAAGATCTAGCGGGAGGGCCGAGCTCCTACAATGAGCAGTTCTTC

abundance: few
j_gene: TRBJ1-1
v_gene: TRBV5-1
d_gene: -
CDR3aa: CASSETRGATEAFF
CDR3nt: TGCGCCAGCAGCGAAACGAGAGGAGCGACTGAAGCTTTCTTT

abundance: few
j_gene: TRBJ1-4
v_gene: TRBV6-1
d_gene: -
CDR3aa: CASSRGSILANEKLFF
CDR3nt: TGTGCCAGCAGTCGAGGAAGTATTCTAGCTAATGAAAAACTGTTTTTT

abundance: -
j_gene: TRBJ1-2
v_gene: TRBV11-3
d_gene: -
CDR3aa: CASSLTAGAIGGYTF
CDR3nt: TGTGCCAGCAGCTTAACGGCGGGGGCTATAGGTGGCTACACCTTC

abundance: few
j_gene: TRBJ2-2
v_gene: TRBV6-1
d_gene: TRBD2
CDR3aa: CASAREGDITGELFF
CDR3nt: TGTGCCAGCGCGCGGGAGGGCGATATCACCGGGGAGCTGTTTTTT

abundance: -
j_gene: TRBJ2-3
v_gene: TRBV5-4
d_gene: -
CDR3aa: CASSLRFSGGSGTDTQYF
CDR3nt: TGTGCCAGCAGCTTGAGGTTTTCTGGGGGCAGTGGAACAGATACGCAGTATTTT

abundance: few
j_gene: TRBJ2-7
v_gene: TRBV5-1
d_gene: -
CDR3aa: CASSPGTGGSSYEQYF
CDR3nt: TGCGCCAGCAGCCCGGGGACAGGCGGGAGCTCCTACGAGCAGTACTTC

abundance: -
j_gene: TRBJ1-1
v_gene: TRBV7-9
d_gene: -
CDR3aa: CASSATGRGPEAFF
CDR3nt: TGTGCCAGCAGTGCGACAGGTAGAGGGCCTGAAGCTTTCTTT

abundance: few
j_gene: TRBJ2-3
v_gene: TRBV29-1
d_gene: -
CDR3aa: CSVSNPGEGPDTQYF
CDR3nt: TGCAGCGTCTCAAATCCGGGTGAGGGCCCAGATACGCAGTATTTT

abundance: -
j_gene: TRBJ2-1
v_gene: TRBV10-1
d_gene: -
CDR3aa: CASSESTGHDTGNEQFF
CDR3nt: TGCGCCAGCAGTGAGTCGACGGGACACGATACCGGGAATGAGCAGTTCTTC

abundance: few
j_gene: TRBJ2-1
v_gene: TRBV5-1
d_gene: TRBD2
CDR3aa: CASSLGLAVNYNEQFF
CDR3nt: TGCGCCAGCAGCTTAGGACTAGCGGTTAACTACAATGAGCAGTTCTTC

abundance: few
j_gene: TRBJ2-3
v_gene: TRBV12-3/TRBV12-4
d_gene: -
CDR3aa: CASRMGSTDTQYF
CDR3nt: TGTGCCAGCAGAATGGGGAGCACAGATACGCAGTATTTT

abundance: -
j_gene: TRBJ1-6
v_gene: TRBV11-2
d_gene: TRBD1
CDR3aa: CASSFPGQGVSPLHF
CDR3nt: TGTGCCAGCAGCTTTCCGGGACAGGGGGTTTCACCCCTCCACTTT

abundance: -
j_gene: TRBJ2-1
v_gene: TRBV5-4
d_gene: -
CDR3aa: CASSLPGPGNEQFF
CDR3nt: TGTGCCAGCAGCTTACCGGGCCCCGGCAATGAGCAGTTCTTC

abundance: few
j_gene: TRBJ2-4
v_gene: TRBV12-3/TRBV12-4
d_gene: -
CDR3aa: CASTRGVGTKAVNIQYF
CDR3nt: TGTGCCAGCACCCGAGGGGTAGGGACCAAGGCGGTGAACATTCAGTACTTC

abundance: -
j_gene: TRBJ2-1
v_gene: TRBV13
d_gene: -
CDR3aa: CAFCFPPVWGVSYNEQFF
CDR3nt: TGTGCCTTCTGTTTTCCGCCAGTATGGGGGGTCTCCTACAATGAGCAGTTCTTC

abundance: few
j_gene: TRBJ2-7
v_gene: TRBV6-5
d_gene: TRBD1
CDR3aa: CASSYSTGLSYEQYF
CDR3nt: TGTGCCAGCAGTTACTCGACAGGGCTCTCCTACGAGCAGTACTTC